The present T cell receptor beta chain was sequenced within a study of beta chain features in type 1 diabetes. Findings and caveats of the study: Type 1 diabetes patients showed a moderate but significant shortening of TCRB CDR3s in all four CD4+ subsets.

The germline CDR1 and CDR2 sequences are SQVTM and ANQGSEA. This CDR3 is built from 11 residues. V lost 7 bases, J lost 9 bases, and 15 bases lay in between. Sort purity for all populations was recorded as exceeding 98%. A word on this clone: Its antigen is as yet unknown.

The study reverse transcribed the entire isolated RNA, so it sequenced expressed TCRB transcripts. Only in-frame clones appear in the TCRdb table, and some are missing; sequencing was by immunoSEQ multiplex PCR. The sample has about 14,000 clones; approximately 64% are singletons. The source material was stem cell memory CD4+ T cells from blood. The rearrangement uses TRBV29-1 and TRBJ1-1, with D possibly being TRBD1 (6 bases). The source of this sequence is a woman aged 18-29 years with type 1 diabetes. The CDR3 loop reads CSAQGIGQAFF. CDR3 nucleotide sequence: TGCAGCGCCCAGGGGATTGGCCAAGCTTTCTTT.